The clone carrying this TCR beta chain has more than one count but fewer than ten. Antigen unknown. This CDR3 has 14 residues. Germline CDR1 is SGHRS and CDR2 is YFSETQ. Trimming removed 3 bases from V and 9 bases from J; junction bases left unmatched: 9. TCRdb analysed the 5' RACE reads with MiXCR anew, one entry per CDR3 protein. Among hundreds of thousands of distinct CDR3 sequences listed, under 25% were seen once. The data were obtained in a study of T cells after yellow fever vaccination. General observations from the study: Clones from primary vaccination mostly reappeared after the booster (around 96% CD4, approximately 86% CD8). High-abundance clonotypes from the bulk population could contaminate FACS-sorted repertoires. Shared CD4/CD8 clonotypes were a small share, likely from convergent recombination.

This specimen was PBMCs, taken 15 days after the yellow fever booster vaccination. This clonotype was sampled from a man between 25 and 39 years old who received the YFV17D yellow fever vaccine. The rearrangement joins TRBV5-1 to TRBJ2-5, with TRBD2 identical over 9 bases. This chain's CDR3 is CASSSRLAEYPQYF. In nucleotides, the CDR3 is TGCGCCAGCAGCTCTCGACTAGCGGAATATCCCCAGTACTTC.